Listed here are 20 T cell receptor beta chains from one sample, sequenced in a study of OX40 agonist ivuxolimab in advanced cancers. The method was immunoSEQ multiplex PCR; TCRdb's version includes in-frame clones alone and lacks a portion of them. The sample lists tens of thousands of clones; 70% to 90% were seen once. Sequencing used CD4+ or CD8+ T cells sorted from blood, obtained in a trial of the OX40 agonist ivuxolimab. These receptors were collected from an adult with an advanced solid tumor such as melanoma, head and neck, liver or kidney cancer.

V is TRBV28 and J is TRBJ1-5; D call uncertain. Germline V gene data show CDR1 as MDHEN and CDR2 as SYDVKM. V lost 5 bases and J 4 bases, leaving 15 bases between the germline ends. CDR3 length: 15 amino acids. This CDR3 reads CASSQDRGGNQPQHF. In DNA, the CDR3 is TGTGCCAGCAGTCAGGACCGAGGTGGAAATCAGCCCCAGCATTTT. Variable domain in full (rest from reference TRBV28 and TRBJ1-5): DVKVTQSSRYLVKRTGEKVFLECVQDMDHENMFWYRQDPGLGLRLIYFSYDVKMKEKGDIPEGYSVSREKKERFSLILESASTNQTSMYLCASSQDRGGNQPQHFGDGTRLSIL.

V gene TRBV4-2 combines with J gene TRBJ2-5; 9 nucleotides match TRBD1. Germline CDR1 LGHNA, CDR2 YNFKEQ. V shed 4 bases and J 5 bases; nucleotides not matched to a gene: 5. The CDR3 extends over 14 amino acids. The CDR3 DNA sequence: TGTGCCAGCAGCCCGGGACAGGGTATGGAGACCCAGTACTTC. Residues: CASSPGQGMETQYF.

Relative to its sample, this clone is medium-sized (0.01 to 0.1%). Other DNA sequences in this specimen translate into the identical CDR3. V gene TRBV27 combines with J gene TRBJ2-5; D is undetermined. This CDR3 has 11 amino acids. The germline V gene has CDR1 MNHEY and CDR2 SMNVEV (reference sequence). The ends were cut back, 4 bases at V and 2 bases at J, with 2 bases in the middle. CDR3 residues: CASSSQETQYF. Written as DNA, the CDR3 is TGTGCCAGCAGTTCGCAAGAGACCCAGTACTTC.

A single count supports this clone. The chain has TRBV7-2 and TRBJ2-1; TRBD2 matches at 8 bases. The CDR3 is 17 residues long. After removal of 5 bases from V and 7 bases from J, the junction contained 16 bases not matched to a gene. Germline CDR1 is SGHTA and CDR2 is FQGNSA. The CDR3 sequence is CASSKDPAGTSRNEQFF. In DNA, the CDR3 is TGTGCCAGCAGCAAAGACCCAGCCGGGACTAGTCGAAATGAGCAGTTCTTC.

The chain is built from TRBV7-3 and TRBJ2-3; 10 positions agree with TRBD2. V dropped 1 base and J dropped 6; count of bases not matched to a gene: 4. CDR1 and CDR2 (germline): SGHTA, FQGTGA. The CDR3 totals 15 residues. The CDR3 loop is CASSLNLAGDDTQYF. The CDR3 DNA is TGTGCCAGCAGCTTAAACCTAGCGGGGGATGATACGCAGTATTTT.

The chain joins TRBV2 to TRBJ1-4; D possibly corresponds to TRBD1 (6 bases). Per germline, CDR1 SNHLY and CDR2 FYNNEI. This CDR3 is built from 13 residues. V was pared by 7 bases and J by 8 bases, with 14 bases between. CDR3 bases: TGTGCCAGCAACCAGGGGTACAGGGAAAAACTGTTTTTT. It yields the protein CASNQGYREKLFF.

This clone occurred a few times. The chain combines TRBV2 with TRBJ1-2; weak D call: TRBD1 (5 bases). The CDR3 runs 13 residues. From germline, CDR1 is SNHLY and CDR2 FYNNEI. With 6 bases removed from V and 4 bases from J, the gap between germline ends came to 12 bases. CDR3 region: CASRNRPGYGYTF. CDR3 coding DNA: TGTGCCAGCAGGAACAGGCCCGGCTATGGCTACACCTTC.

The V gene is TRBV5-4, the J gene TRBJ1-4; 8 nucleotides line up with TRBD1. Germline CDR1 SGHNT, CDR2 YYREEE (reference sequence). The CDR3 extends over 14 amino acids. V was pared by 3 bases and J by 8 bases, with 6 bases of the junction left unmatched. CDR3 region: CASSSWTGNEKLFF. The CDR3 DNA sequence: TGTGCCAGCAGCTCTTGGACAGGGAACGAAAAACTGTTTTTT.

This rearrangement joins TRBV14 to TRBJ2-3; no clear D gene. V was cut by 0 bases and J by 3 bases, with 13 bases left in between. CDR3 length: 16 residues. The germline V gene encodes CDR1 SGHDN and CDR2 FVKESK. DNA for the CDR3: TGTGCCAGCAGCCAAGATAGACAATCGGGTACAGATACGCAGTATTTT. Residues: CASSQDRQSGTDTQYF.

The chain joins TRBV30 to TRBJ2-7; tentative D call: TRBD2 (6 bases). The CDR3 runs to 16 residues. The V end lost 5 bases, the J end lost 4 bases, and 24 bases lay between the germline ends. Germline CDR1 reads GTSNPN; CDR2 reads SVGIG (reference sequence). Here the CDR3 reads CAWPNLWPGERYEQYF. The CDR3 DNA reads TGTGCCTGGCCCAACCTCTGGCCGGGAGAGAGGTACGAGCAGTACTTC.

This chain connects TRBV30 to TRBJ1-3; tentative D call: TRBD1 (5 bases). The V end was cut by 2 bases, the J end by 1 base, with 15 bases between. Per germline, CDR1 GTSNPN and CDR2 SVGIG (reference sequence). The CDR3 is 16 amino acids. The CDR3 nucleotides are TGTGCCTGGAGTCTAAGCGGGGCCCCTTCTGGAAACACCATATATTTT. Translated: CAWSLSGAPSGNTIYF.

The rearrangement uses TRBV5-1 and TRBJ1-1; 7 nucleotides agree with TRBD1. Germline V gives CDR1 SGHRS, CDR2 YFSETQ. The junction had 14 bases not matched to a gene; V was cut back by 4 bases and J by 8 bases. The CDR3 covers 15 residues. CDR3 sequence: CASSDGRTGLTEAFF. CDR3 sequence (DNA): TGCGCCAGCAGCGATGGAAGGACAGGTCTAACCGAAGCTTTCTTT. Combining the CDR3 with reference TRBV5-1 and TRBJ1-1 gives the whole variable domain KAGVTQTPRYLIKTRGQQVTLSCSPISGHRSVSWYQQTPGQGLQFLFEYFSETQRNKGNFPGRFSGRQFSNSRSEMNVSTLELGDSALYLCASSDGRTGLTEAFFGQGTRLTVV.

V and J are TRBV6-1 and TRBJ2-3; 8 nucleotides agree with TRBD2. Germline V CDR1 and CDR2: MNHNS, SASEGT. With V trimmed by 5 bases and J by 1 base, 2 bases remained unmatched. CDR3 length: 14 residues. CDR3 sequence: CASSRREGTDTQYF. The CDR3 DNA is TGTGCCAGCAGTCGGCGGGAGGGCACAGATACGCAGTATTTT.

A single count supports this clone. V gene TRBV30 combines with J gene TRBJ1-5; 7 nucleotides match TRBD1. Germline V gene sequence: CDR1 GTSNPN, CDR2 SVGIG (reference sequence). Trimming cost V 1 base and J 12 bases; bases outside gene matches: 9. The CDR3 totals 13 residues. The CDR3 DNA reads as TGTGCCTGGAGTGGAACCCCGACAGGGCGCCAGCATTTT. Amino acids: CAWSGTPTGRQHF.

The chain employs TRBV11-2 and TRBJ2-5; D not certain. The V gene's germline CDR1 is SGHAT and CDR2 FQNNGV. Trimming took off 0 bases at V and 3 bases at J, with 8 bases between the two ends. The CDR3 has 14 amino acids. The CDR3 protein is CASSLDPAEETQYF. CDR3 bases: TGTGCCAGCAGCTTAGATCCCGCAGAAGAGACCCAGTACTTC.

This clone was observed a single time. CDR3 nucleotide sequence: TGTGCCAGCAGCCCGGACAGTCTAGAGTCGATAGACTATGGCTACACCTTC. It codes for CASSPDSLESIDYGYTF. This chain connects TRBV13 to TRBJ1-2, with D possibly being TRBD1 (6 bases). CDR1 and CDR2 (germline): PRHDT, FYEKMQ (reference sequence). With 5 bases removed from V and 3 bases from J, the gap between germline ends came to 22 bases. The CDR3 has 17 amino acids.

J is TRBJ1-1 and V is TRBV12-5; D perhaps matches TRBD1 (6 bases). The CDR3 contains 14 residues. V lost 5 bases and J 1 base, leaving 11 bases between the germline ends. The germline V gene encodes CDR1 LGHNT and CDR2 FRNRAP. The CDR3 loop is CASGPGQANTEAFF. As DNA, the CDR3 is TGTGCTAGTGGTCCGGGACAAGCGAACACTGAAGCTTTCTTT.

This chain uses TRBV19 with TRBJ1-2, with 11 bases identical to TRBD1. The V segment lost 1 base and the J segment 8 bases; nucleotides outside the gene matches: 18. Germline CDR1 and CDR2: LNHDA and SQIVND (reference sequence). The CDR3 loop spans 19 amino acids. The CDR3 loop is CASSIVPRKGQGALYGYTF. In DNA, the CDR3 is TGTGCCAGTAGTATAGTCCCCCGCAAAGGACAGGGGGCATTGTACGGCTACACCTTC. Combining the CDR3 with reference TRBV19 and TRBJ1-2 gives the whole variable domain DGGITQSPKYLFRKEGQNVTLSCEQNLNHDAMYWYRQDPGQGLRLIYYSQIVNDFQKGDIAEGYSVSREKKESFPLTVTSAQKNPTAFYLCASSIVPRKGQGALYGYTFGSGTRLTVV.

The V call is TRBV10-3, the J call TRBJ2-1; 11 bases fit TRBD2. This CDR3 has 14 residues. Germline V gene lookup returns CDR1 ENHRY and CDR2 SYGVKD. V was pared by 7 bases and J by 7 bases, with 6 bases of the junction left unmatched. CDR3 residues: CAIKETSGTNEQFF. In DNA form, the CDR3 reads TGTGCCATCAAGGAGACTAGCGGGACTAATGAGCAGTTCTTC.

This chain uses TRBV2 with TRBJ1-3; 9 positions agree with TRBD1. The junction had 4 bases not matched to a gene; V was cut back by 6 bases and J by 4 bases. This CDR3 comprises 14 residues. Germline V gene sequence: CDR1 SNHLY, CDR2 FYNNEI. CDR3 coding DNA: TGTGCCAGCAGCTGGGACAGGGCGGGAAACACCATATATTTT. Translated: CASSWDRAGNTIYF.